This passage covers 23 T cell receptor beta chains from one sample sequenced in a study of blood T cell repertoires in COVID-19. Sequencing was performed with immunoSEQ multiplex PCR; in TCRdb, only in-frame clones are kept and a portion is missing. The repertoire holds roughly 67,000 clones, around nine tenths seen once, with around 1.2% in the top ten. The sequenced sample consisted of peripheral blood. These receptors came from a woman aged 55 to 70 with acute or convalescent COVID-19.

In DNA form, the CDR3 reads TGTGCCAGCAGCCTACAGGGGGCGCGGGACACTGAAGCTTTCTTT. As protein: CASSLQGARDTEAFF. This chain connects TRBV3-1 (or the pseudogene TRBV3-2) to TRBJ1-1; the match to TRBD1 covers 9 bases. Germline lookup yields CDR1 LGHDT and CDR2 YNNKEL (reference sequence). The CDR3 is 15 amino acids. The junction had 6 bases not matched to a gene; V was cut back by 4 bases and J by 3 bases.

The chain carries TRBV10-3 and TRBJ2-5; D possibly corresponds to TRBD1 (5 bases). CDR3 length: 13 amino acids. The V gene lost 4 bases and the J gene lost 4 bases, with 10 bases spanning the gap. Germline CDR1 ENHRY, CDR2 SYGVKD. The CDR3 DNA sequence: TGTGCCATCAGTGGGGGCCTCGGAGAGACCCAGTACTTC. The encoded protein is CAISGGLGETQYF.

This clone has just one count. The J gene is TRBJ2-3, the V gene TRBV3-1 (or the pseudogene TRBV3-2); possible D gene TRBD1, 5 bases. The CDR3 is 18 residues long. Trimming took off 1 base at V and 0 bases at J, with 17 bases between the two ends. Per germline, CDR1 LGHDT and CDR2 YNNKEL (reference sequence). CDR3 sequence: CASSQGLSRVPSTDTQYF. The CDR3 DNA sequence: TGTGCCAGCAGCCAAGGTCTATCCAGGGTTCCTAGCACAGATACGCAGTATTTT.

The genes are TRBV6-1 and TRBJ1-2; D possibly corresponds to TRBD1 (6 bases). Germline lookup yields CDR1 MNHNS and CDR2 SASEGT. The CDR3 extends over 15 amino acids. Trimming took off 0 bases at V and 4 bases at J, with 12 bases between the two ends. The CDR3 DNA follows: TGTGCCAGCAGTGAAGCGGCAGGGGCTCCCTATGGCTACACCTTC. Encoded protein: CASSEAAGAPYGYTF.

This rearrangement joins TRBV19 to TRBJ1-1; the D gene is possibly TRBD1 (5 bases). The CDR3 sequence is 15 residues long. Trimming shortened V by 3 bases and J by 3 bases, and 14 bases separated the two germline ends. Per the germline V gene, CDR1 is LNHDA and CDR2 is SQIVND (reference sequence). The CDR3 DNA follows: TGTGCCAGTAGTATCTGGGGGGAACGCGACACTGAAGCTTTCTTT. This encodes CASSIWGERDTEAFF.

This chain uses TRBV5-1 with TRBJ2-7; D gene ambiguous. The length of the CDR3 is 12 residues. Trimming shortened V by 0 bases and J by 3 bases, and 4 bases separated the two germline ends. Germline V gives CDR1 SGHRS, CDR2 YFSETQ. The CDR3 loop reads CASSLDGYEQYV. CDR3 DNA sequence: TGCGCCAGCAGCTTGGACGGCTACGAGCAGTACGTC.

V is TRBV29-1 and J is TRBJ1-4; weak D call: TRBD1 (5 bases). V dropped 5 bases and J dropped 7 bases, with 14 bases sitting between them. Germline CDR1 SQVTM, CDR2 ANQGSEA. The CDR3 has 13 residues. The CDR3 nucleotides read TGCAGCGTTCTCAGCGCCGGGGGTGAAAAACTGTTTTTT. This gives the protein CSVLSAGGEKLFF.

CDR3 DNA sequence: TGCGCCAGCAGCCAAGAGACTAGCGGGGCAACCTCCTACAATGAGCAGTTCTTC. Translating it yields CASSQETSGATSYNEQFF. This chain connects TRBV4-1 to TRBJ2-1; TRBD2 matches 11 bases. Germline CDR1 is MGHRA and CDR2 is YSYEKL. This CDR3 contains 18 residues. V trimming: 0 bases; J trimming: 0 bases; junction bases outside the gene matches: 4.

The V call is TRBV18, the J call TRBJ2-1, with 8 bases fitting TRBD1. Germline V gene data show CDR1 as KGHSH and CDR2 as LQKENI. CDR3 length: 15 residues. V lost 3 bases and J lost 5; bases outside the gene matches: 6. The CDR3 DNA reads TGTGCCAGCTCACCCATGGACAGGGTGGACAATGAGCAGTTCTTC. Protein sequence: CASSPMDRVDNEQFF. The full variable domain, its missing parts supplied by reference TRBV18 and TRBJ2-1, is NAGVMQNPRHLVRRRGQEARLRCSPMKGHSHVYWYRQLPEEGLKFMVYLQKENIIDESGMPKERFSAEFPKEGPSILRIQQVVRGDSAAYFCASSPMDRVDNEQFFGPGTRLTVL.

V is TRBV6-2 or TRBV6-3 and J is TRBJ2-5; D unresolved. The CDR3 totals 13 residues. Germline V gene sequence: CDR1 MNHEY, CDR2 SVGEGT. V was clipped by 2 bases and J by 5 bases, with 9 bases between them. CDR3 nucleotide sequence: TGTGCCAGCAGTTACGGCCGTTGGGAGACCCAGTACTTC. It specifies CASSYGRWETQYF.

The DNA for the CDR3 is TGTGCCAGCAGCTTAGTTTTACAGAGAGCTAACTATGGCTACACCTTC. It specifies CASSLVLQRANYGYTF. V is TRBV7-2 and J is TRBJ1-2; D remains unclear. The V and J ends lost 1 base and 0 bases respectively, with 12 bases between them. This CDR3 is 16 amino acids long. Germline V gives CDR1 SGHTA, CDR2 FQGNSA.

The chain links TRBV7-9 to TRBJ1-1, with 7 nucleotides matching TRBD1. The germline V gene has CDR1 SEHNR and CDR2 FQNEAQ (reference sequence). The CDR3 covers 14 residues. V lost 6 bases, J lost 7 bases, and 11 bases stayed unmatched. The CDR3 loop is CASSDRAMTVEAFF. The CDR3 DNA reads as TGTGCCAGCAGTGACAGGGCGATGACCGTTGAAGCTTTCTTT. The entire variable domain, with the rest obtained from reference TRBV7-9 and TRBJ1-1, is as follows: DTGVSQNPRHKITKRGQNVTFRCDPISEHNRLYWYRQTLGQGPEFLTYFQNEAQLEKSRLLSDRFSAERPKGSFSTLEIQRTEQGDSAMYLCASSDRAMTVEAFFGQGTRLTVV.

This clone was counted a single time. V is TRBV18 and J is TRBJ1-2, with D possibly matching TRBD1 (6 bases). The CDR3 sequence is 15 residues long. Per the germline V gene, CDR1 is KGHSH and CDR2 is LQKENI. V was pared by 5 bases and J by 7 bases, with 20 bases between. This CDR3 is CASSDQRDTGSGYTF. The CDR3 DNA reads as TGTGCCAGCTCAGACCAACGGGACACCGGCTCTGGCTACACCTTC.

V is TRBV4-1 and J is TRBJ2-3, with D possibly being TRBD1 (8 bases). With 4 bases removed from V and 1 base from J, the gap between germline ends came to 18 bases. Germline CDR1 reads MGHRA; CDR2 reads YSYEKL. CDR3 length equals 17 residues. The CDR3 loop reads CASSPGQGGFGTDTQYF. CDR3 sequence (DNA): TGCGCCAGCAGCCCCGGACAGGGAGGGTTCGGCACAGATACGCAGTATTTT.

The chain employs TRBV29-1 and TRBJ1-1; tentatively, D is TRBD1 (5 bases). V lost 4 bases and J 4 bases, leaving 10 bases between the germline ends. Per the germline V gene, CDR1 is SQVTM and CDR2 is ANQGSEA. The CDR3 sequence is 12 residues long. The CDR3 sequence: CSVGSGFTEAFF. CDR3 nucleotides: TGCAGCGTTGGGTCAGGGTTCACTGAAGCTTTCTTT.

The chain links TRBV12-3 or TRBV12-4 to TRBJ1-1; D unclear. The CDR3 loop spans 13 amino acids. V was trimmed by 2 bases and J by 1 base, leaving 5 bases between them. The CDR3 sequence is CASSLNRNTEAFF. DNA for the CDR3: TGTGCCAGCAGTTTAAACAGGAACACTGAAGCTTTCTTT.

The chain uses TRBV7-9 and TRBJ2-2; D call uncertain. Trimming cost V 5 bases and J 0 bases, with 13 bases left between them. The CDR3 totals 16 residues. The V gene's germline CDR1 is SEHNR and CDR2 FQNEAQ (reference sequence). CDR3 sequence: CASSPLRRSNTGELFF. The CDR3 region has the DNA TGTGCCAGCAGCCCCCTACGGCGGTCGAACACCGGGGAGCTGTTTTTT.

This chain links TRBV6-6 with TRBJ1-1; TRBD1 matches 11 bases. CDR1 MNHNY and CDR2 SVGAGI come from the germline V gene (reference sequence). Unmatched junction bases numbered 3, after V lost 7 bases and J lost 5 bases. There are 13 residues in the CDR3. The CDR3, as DNA: TGTGCCAGCACCGGGACAGGGGGAACTGAAGCTTTCTTT. It yields the protein CASTGTGGTEAFF.

The chain carries TRBV5-4 and TRBJ2-2, with 8 positions matching TRBD2. The CDR3 length is 16 residues. In germline, CDR1 is SGHNT, CDR2 YYREEE (reference sequence). Unmatched junction bases numbered 7, after V lost 4 bases and J lost 2 bases. This CDR3 reads CASSKAGLGNTGELFF. In DNA form, the CDR3 reads TGTGCCAGCAGCAAGGCGGGACTAGGAAACACCGGGGAGCTGTTTTTT. Drawing the rest from reference TRBV5-4 and TRBJ2-2, the complete variable domain is ETGVTQSPTHLIKTRGQQVTLRCSSQSGHNTVSWYQQALGQGPQFIFQYYREEENGRGNFPPRFSGLQFPNYSSELNVNALELDDSALYLCASSKAGLGNTGELFFGEGSRLTVL.

The chain joins TRBV19 to TRBJ1-2, with 8 bases matching TRBD1. V gave up 5 bases and J gave up 8 bases; unmatched junction bases: 13. CDR1 and CDR2 from the germline V gene are LNHDA and SQIVND (reference sequence). This CDR3 has 15 residues. CDR3 protein: CASSAGTGAWRGYTF. The CDR3 region has the DNA TGTGCCAGTAGTGCAGGGACAGGTGCCTGGAGAGGCTACACCTTC.

J is TRBJ2-1 and V is TRBV2; TRBD2 matches 10 bases. The CDR3 is 14 residues long. With 7 bases clipped from V and 6 bases from J, the junction kept 6 bases outside the gene matches. Germline CDR1 and CDR2: SNHLY and FYNNEI. The CDR3 bases are TGTGCCAGCACCAGCGGGAGGGCCGGCAATGAGCAGTTCTTC. Protein product: CASTSGRAGNEQFF.

The chain recombines TRBV3-1 (or the pseudogene TRBV3-2) with TRBJ2-3; 7 positions match TRBD2. Germline-derived CDR1 and CDR2 are LGHDT and YNNKEL (reference sequence). This CDR3 comprises 15 residues. The junction had 4 bases not matched to a gene; V was cut back by 1 base and J by 3 bases. The CDR3 sequence is CASSQGGRGTDTQYF. The CDR3 coding sequence is TGTGCCAGCAGCCAAGGAGGGCGGGGGACAGATACGCAGTATTTT.

The chain couples TRBV29-1 to TRBJ1-1; D possibly corresponds to TRBD1 (6 bases). The length of the CDR3 is 13 residues. V lost 8 bases and J lost 1, with 14 bases in between. Germline CDR1 is SQVTM and CDR2 is ANQGSEA. CDR3 sequence (DNA): TGCAGCTCCTCTCCACAGGGGAACACTGAAGCTTTCTTT. This encodes CSSSPQGNTEAFF.